Described below is a single T cell receptor beta chain sequence and its context. J lost 6 bases, V lost 4 bases, and 12 bases had no gene match. CDR3 length equals 15 residues. Germline CDR1 and CDR2: SGHRS and YFSETQ. This entry belongs to a study of blood T cell repertoires in COVID-19. The recovered donors of Cohort 3 showed two negative PCRs, clearance, or symptom resolution. Generated by immunoSEQ multiplex PCR, the TCRdb table keeps only in-frame clones and is missing some. The sample holds 500,000 or so clones, about nine tenths seen once. The clonotype comes from a young woman who had recovered from COVID-19. This chain uses TRBV5-1 with TRBJ1-2, with 7 nucleotides matching TRBD1. The sequencing sample was made of PBMCs or T cells enriched from blood (not recorded which). In DNA form, the CDR3 reads TGCGCCAGCAGCCTTACTTCGCCAGGACAGGATGGCTACACCTTC. It translates to CASSLTSPGQDGYTF.